Following are 18 T cell receptor beta chains from one sample sequenced in a study of cytomegalovirus exposure and HLA in healthy donors. Generated by immunoSEQ multiplex PCR, the TCRdb table keeps only in-frame clones and is missing some. The sample carries some 220,000 clones, 75% to 95% recorded once. Sequencing input: PBMCs. These receptors all stem from a woman younger than 35 in good health and CMV-seronegative.

The V call is TRBV27, the J call TRBJ2-1; D unclear. The CDR3 extends over 16 amino acids. Germline V gene data show CDR1 as MNHEY and CDR2 as SMNVEV (reference sequence). Trimming removed 5 bases at V and 5 bases at J, with 19 bases between. CDR3 in amino acids: CASSPRHQTNNNEQFF. CDR3 nucleotides: TGTGCCAGCAGTCCCCGCCACCAAACTAACAACAATGAGCAGTTCTTC.

The V call is TRBV6-5, the J call TRBJ1-2, with a tentative D call TRBD1 (5 bases). The length of the CDR3 is 15 residues. Trimming left V 0 bases short and J 7 bases short, with 15 bases between. Looked up from germline, CDR1 is MNHEY and CDR2 is SVGAGI. The CDR3 DNA reads TGTGCCAGCAGTTACTCCCTGGGGGGGAGTGCTGGCTACACCTTC. As protein: CASSYSLGGSAGYTF.

This clone was observed a few times. V is TRBV27 and J is TRBJ1-2; 8 bases are a match to TRBD1. Germline CDR1 and CDR2: MNHEY and SMNVEV (reference sequence). The V gene end was trimmed by 2 bases and the J gene end by 6 bases; junction bases not matched to a gene: 2. This CDR3 has 13 amino acids. The CDR3 protein is CASSLRTGHGYTF. In nucleotides, the CDR3 is TGTGCCAGCAGTTTAAGGACAGGGCATGGCTACACCTTC.

V usage is TRBV30 and J usage is TRBJ1-2; 8 nucleotides agree with TRBD1. Germline CDR1 GTSNPN, CDR2 SVGIG (reference sequence). Trimming cost V 3 bases and J 5 bases; bases outside gene matches: 11. The CDR3 is made up of 15 amino acids. The CDR3: CAWRKYTGGRYGYTF. DNA for the CDR3: TGTGCCTGGAGAAAGTACACAGGGGGACGGTATGGCTACACCTTC.

The genes are TRBV7-6 and TRBJ2-1, with D possibly TRBD1 on 5 matching bases. From germline, CDR1 is SGHVS and CDR2 FNYEAQ. Trimming cost V 5 bases and J 12 bases, with 23 bases left between them. The CDR3 is 15 amino acids. CDR3 nucleotides: TGTGCCAGCAGCCTAGTCGGCGGTCTAGGCCAGGGGCAGTTCTTC. Protein sequence: CASSLVGGLGQGQFF.

The chain links TRBV9 to TRBJ2-7; the match to TRBD2 covers 14 bases. Germline CDR1 reads SGDLS; CDR2 reads YYNGEE. There are 17 residues in the CDR3. After removal of 2 bases from V and 6 bases from J, the junction contained 10 bases not matched to a gene. In DNA form, the CDR3 reads TGTGCCAGCAGCGTCCAGGCTCCCGGGACTAGCGGGAGCGAGCAGTACTTC. The encoded protein is CASSVQAPGTSGSEQYF.

A few counts support this clone. The chain combines TRBV6-5 with TRBJ2-3; no clear D gene. V lost 2 bases to trimming and J lost 2 bases, with 8 bases between them. Germline CDR1 MNHEY, CDR2 SVGAGI. CDR3 length: 14 residues. The CDR3 sequence: CASSYGLFTDTQYF. In nucleotides, the CDR3 is TGTGCCAGCAGTTACGGGCTATTCACAGATACGCAGTATTTT.

This chain joins TRBV28 and TRBJ2-7; 7 bases agree with TRBD1. Germline CDR1 and CDR2: MDHEN and SYDVKM. Germline trimming cut 5 bases from V and 2 bases from J; bases unmatched to any gene: 12. This CDR3 has 16 residues. The CDR3 region has the DNA TGTGCCAGCAGTACTTACCTACAGGGGAAAACCTACGAGCAGTACTTC. Translating it yields CASSTYLQGKTYEQYF.

The chain recombines TRBV15 with TRBJ2-5; 11 positions agree with TRBD2. Trimming took 4 bases from V and 2 from J; bases not matched to a gene: 6. Germline V CDR1 and CDR2: LNHNV, YYDKDF (reference sequence). There are 16 residues in the CDR3. CDR3 coding DNA: TGTGCCACCAGCATAGGACTAGCGGGTGTTCAAGAGACCCAGTACTTC. Its translation: CATSIGLAGVQETQYF.

The chain uses TRBV15 and TRBJ1-2; D is possibly TRBD1 (5 bases). The CDR3 spans 16 residues. CDR1 is LNHNV and CDR2 is YYDKDF in the germline V gene (reference sequence). The V gene lost 5 bases and the J gene lost 3 bases, with 19 bases spanning the gap. The CDR3 spells CATSVGGPGGYYGYTF. The DNA for the CDR3 is TGTGCCACCAGCGTCGGAGGCCCGGGGGGATACTATGGCTACACCTTC.

The rearrangement joins TRBV28 to TRBJ1-2; 9 nucleotides match TRBD1. V lost 6 bases and J lost 7; bases outside the gene matches: 6. CDR1 is MDHEN and CDR2 is SYDVKM in the germline V gene. The CDR3 consists of 13 residues. CDR3 sequence (DNA): TGTGCCAGCAGCCGGGACAGGGTTGGTGGCTACACCTTC. It specifies CASSRDRVGGYTF.

This chain uses TRBV20-1 with TRBJ2-7; D gene unclear. Germline lookup yields CDR1 DFQATT and CDR2 SNEGSKA (reference sequence). This CDR3 has 11 amino acids. Trimming shortened V by 4 bases and J by 6 bases, and 10 bases separated the two germline ends. For the CDR3, the DNA is TGCAGTGCTACCCCCGGGTCCGAGCAGTACTTC. This codes for CSATPGSEQYF.

The rearrangement joins TRBV11-2 to TRBJ2-3, with 7 bases fitting TRBD2. Germline V gene lookup returns CDR1 SGHAT and CDR2 FQNNGV. The length of the CDR3 is 16 residues. Unmatched junction bases numbered 7, after V lost 4 bases and J lost 0 bases. DNA for the CDR3: TGTGCCAGCAGCTCACCTGCGGGGGTTAGCACAGATACGCAGTATTTT. Its protein product is CASSSPAGVSTDTQYF.

The genes are TRBV11-3 and TRBJ2-3, with 7 positions matching TRBD1. The V segment lost 5 bases and the J segment 1 base; nucleotides outside the gene matches: 6. The CDR3 loop spans 15 amino acids. CDR1 is SGHNT, CDR2 YENEEA, per germline. This CDR3 reads CASSDTTGGTDTQYF. The CDR3 DNA follows: TGTGCCAGCAGCGACACTACAGGGGGCACAGATACGCAGTATTTT. Using reference TRBV11-3 and TRBJ2-3 for the parts outside the CDR3, the full variable domain is EAGVVQSPRYKIIEKKQPVAFWCNPISGHNTLYWYLQNLGQGPELLIRYENEEAVDDSQLPKDRFSAERLKGVDSTLKIQPAELGDSAVYLCASSDTTGGTDTQYFGPGTRLTVL.

The chain links TRBV5-4 to TRBJ2-1; D is unclear. Trimming took off 4 bases at V and 4 bases at J, with 18 bases between the two ends. The CDR3 runs to 16 residues. In germline, CDR1 is SGHNT, CDR2 YYREEE (reference sequence). The CDR3 bases are TGTGCCAGCAGCCCACCAGATGGCCCCGGGTACAATGAGCAGTTCTTC. Translating it yields CASSPPDGPGYNEQFF. The full variable domain, its missing parts supplied by reference TRBV5-4 and TRBJ2-1, is ETGVTQSPTHLIKTRGQQVTLRCSSQSGHNTVSWYQQALGQGPQFIFQYYREEENGRGNFPPRFSGLQFPNYSSELNVNALELDDSALYLCASSPPDGPGYNEQFFGPGTRLTVL.

The chain is built from TRBV5-1 and TRBJ2-3; 8 bases agree with TRBD2. V trimming: 4 bases; J trimming: 5 bases; junction bases outside the gene matches: 12. The CDR3 sequence is 16 residues long. Per germline, CDR1 SGHRS and CDR2 YFSETQ. CDR3 sequence (DNA): TGCGCCAGCAGCCAGGGGACTAGAGGCCCGATAGATACGCAGTATTTT. It codes for CASSQGTRGPIDTQYF.

The V call is TRBV20-1, the J call TRBJ1-1, with TRBD1 as a possible D gene (5 bases). This CDR3 spans 11 amino acids. The V and J ends lost 1 base and 7 bases respectively, with 7 bases between them. CDR1 is DFQATT, CDR2 SNEGSKA, per germline (reference sequence). CDR3 region: CSARGQSEAFF. The CDR3 nucleotides read TGCAGTGCTAGAGGACAGAGTGAAGCTTTCTTT.

The V gene is TRBV7-9, the J gene TRBJ2-5, with 7 bases fitting TRBD1. This CDR3 has 14 amino acids. CDR1 is SEHNR, CDR2 FQNEAQ, per germline (reference sequence). The ends lost 5 bases at V and 1 base at J; junction bases unmatched: 4. The CDR3, as DNA: TGTGCCAGCAGCCTAGGGACAGTCCAAGAGACCCAGTACTTC. It encodes CASSLGTVQETQYF.